The 13 T cell receptor beta chains given below trace back to one sample, sequenced in a study of T cells in Graves' hyperthyroidism and ophthalmopathy. TCR beta CDR3 sequences were amplified from RNA transcripts. The HTBI primer set served for first-round RT-PCR of the TCR CDR3. Using its own MiXCR run on the multiplex PCR reads, TCRdb lists one record per CDR3 protein. The sample consists of about 300,000 distinct CDR3 sequences, around a fifth of them appearing once. The sequenced sample consisted of blood. These TCRs come from a man aged 50 or older with Graves' ophthalmopathy.

This clonotype has a count of ten or more. The genes are TRBV20-1 and TRBJ1-5, with 7 bases fitting TRBD1. This CDR3 contains 14 residues. CDR1 DFQATT and CDR2 SNEGSKA come from the germline V gene (reference sequence). After removal of 2 bases from V and 3 bases from J, the junction contained 4 bases not matched to a gene. DNA for the CDR3: TGCAGTGCTAGACCCAGGGGGGACAATCAGCCCCAGCATTTT. Translated, it gives CSARPRGDNQPQHF.

V usage is TRBV28 and J usage is TRBJ2-3; D not resolved. The CDR3 length is 18 residues. Germline-derived CDR1 and CDR2 are MDHEN and SYDVKM. With 4 bases removed from V and 2 bases from J, the gap between germline ends came to 22 bases. The CDR3, as DNA: TGTGCCAGCAGTTCCCCCTCATGGGAAACCCCCCACACAGATACGCAGTATTTT. Translation: CASSSPSWETPHTDTQYF. The full variable domain, completed using reference TRBV28 and TRBJ2-3, is DVKVTQSSRYLVKRTGEKVFLECVQDMDHENMFWYRQDPGLGLRLIYFSYDVKMKEKGDIPEGYSVSREKKERFSLILESASTNQTSMYLCASSSPSWETPHTDTQYFGPGTRLTVL.

This clonotype was observed many times. The CDR3 DNA sequence: TGTGCCAGCAGCAAATTACTCCCCACAGATACGCAGTATTTT. Its translation: CASSKLLPTDTQYF. J is TRBJ2-3 and V is TRBV12-3 or TRBV12-4; D is ambiguous. V dropped 6 bases and J dropped 2 bases, with 12 bases sitting between them. The CDR3 is 14 residues long.

V gene TRBV28 combines with J gene TRBJ2-7; D remains ambiguous. V lost 7 bases, J lost 7 bases, and 17 bases lay in between. Germline V gene data show CDR1 as MDHEN and CDR2 as SYDVKM. The CDR3 extends over 13 amino acids. CDR3 loop: CASIDTHTREQYF. DNA of the CDR3: TGTGCCAGCATTGACACTCATACGAGGGAGCAGTACTTC.

In this sample, this clonotype turned up a few times. The chain is built from TRBV7-8 and TRBJ1-5; tentative D call: TRBD1 (5 bases). CDR3 length equals 14 residues. Germline CDR1 is SGHVS and CDR2 is FQNEAQ. Trimming cost V 5 bases and J 4 bases, with 12 bases left between them. The DNA for the CDR3 is TGTGCCAGCAGCCAGGGAGCGCGGAATCAGCCCCAGCATTTT. Amino acid sequence: CASSQGARNQPQHF. The full variable domain, its missing parts supplied by reference TRBV7-8 and TRBJ1-5, is GAGVSQSPRYKVAKRGQDVALRCDPISGHVSLFWYQQALGQGPEFLTYFQNEAQLDKSGLPSDRFFAERPEGSVSTLKIQRTQQEDSAVYLCASSQGARNQPQHFGDGTRLSIL.

This chain joins TRBV20-1 and TRBJ1-5; D may be TRBD1 (6 bases). Germline V gives CDR1 DFQATT, CDR2 SNEGSKA (reference sequence). Trimming removed 3 bases from V and 6 bases from J, with 12 bases in between. The CDR3 has 13 residues. Written as DNA, the CDR3 is TGCAGTGCTAGGGGGGGGGCTGGTCAGCCCCAGCATTTT. Translated, it gives CSARGGAGQPQHF.

This sequence joins TRBV6-2 or TRBV6-3 and TRBJ2-7; maybe TRBD1 (6 bases). Trimming pared 2 bases from V and 6 bases from J, leaving 8 bases between. CDR3 length equals 12 residues. The V gene's germline CDR1 is MNHEY and CDR2 SVGEGT. CDR3 loop: CASSYLTGEQYF. Here the CDR3 DNA reads TGTGCCAGCAGTTACCTGACAGGCGAGCAGTACTTC.

This clonotype has a count of ten or more. The genes are TRBV11-2 and TRBJ2-1; no reliable D call. This CDR3 has 12 residues. The germline V and J ends were trimmed by 3 bases and 8 bases, with 8 bases remaining between them. Germline loops: CDR1 SGHAT, CDR2 FQNNGV. The CDR3 spells CASSFSLDEQFF. CDR3 sequence (DNA): TGTGCCAGCAGCTTTTCACTGGATGAGCAGTTCTTC. The full variable domain, completed using reference TRBV11-2 and TRBJ2-1, is EAGVAQSPRYKIIEKRQSVAFWCNPISGHATLYWYQQILGQGPKLLIQFQNNGVVDDSQLPKDRFSAERLKGVDSTLKIQPAKLEDSAVYLCASSFSLDEQFFGPGTRLTVL.

This clonotype was seen ten or more times. This chain uses TRBV11-3 with TRBJ1-2, with D perhaps matching TRBD1 (6 bases). Trimming removed 4 bases at V and 2 bases at J, with 26 bases between. From germline, CDR1 is SGHNT and CDR2 YENEEA. CDR3 length: 19 residues. The CDR3 is CASSSRAQGQTLLNYGYTF. The CDR3 nucleotides read TGTGCCAGCAGCTCCCGGGCGCAGGGGCAAACTTTGTTAAACTATGGCTACACCTTC.

This clonotype was seen repeatedly, ten times or more. V and J are TRBV24-1 and TRBJ2-1, with D unresolved. CDR1 and CDR2 from the germline V gene are KGHDR and SFDVKD. Trimming took off 9 bases at V and 0 bases at J, with 5 bases between the two ends. The CDR3 totals 12 residues. The chain's CDR3 is CATGSSYNEQFF. The CDR3 nucleotides are TGTGCCACCGGAAGCTCCTACAATGAGCAGTTCTTC.

Only a few counts were recorded for this clonotype. V is TRBV4-1 and J is TRBJ2-3; D is undetermined. The germline gives CDR1 MGHRA, CDR2 YSYEKL. The CDR3 is 13 residues long. V was pared by 0 bases and J by 6 bases, with 7 bases between. Here the CDR3 DNA reads TGCGCCAGCAGCCAAGATCATGTGGATACGCAGTATTTT. As protein: CASSQDHVDTQYF.

Ten or more counts support this clonotype. The chain carries TRBV2 and TRBJ2-3; D may be TRBD2 (5 bases). The V end was cut by 6 bases, the J end by 3 bases, with 10 bases between. This CDR3 has 13 residues. CDR1 SNHLY and CDR2 FYNNEI come from the germline V gene. This CDR3 reads CASRDPGTDTQYF. The CDR3 bases are TGTGCCAGCAGAGATCCGGGAACAGATACGCAGTATTTT.

This clonotype was seen more than once but under ten times. This rearrangement joins TRBV6-1 to TRBJ2-1, with D maybe TRBD2 (5 bases). Germline V gene lookup returns CDR1 MNHNS and CDR2 SASEGT. This CDR3 is built from 16 residues. The ends were cut back, 6 bases at V and 2 bases at J, with 17 bases in the middle. The chain's CDR3 is CASRPTSLGPYNEQFF. Here the CDR3 DNA reads TGTGCCAGCAGACCCACTAGTTTGGGTCCCTACAATGAGCAGTTCTTC.